A single sample is the source of the 29 T cell receptor beta chains below, sequenced in a study of human T cells and chemical hapten exposure. TCRdb fed the RACE reads into MiXCR, producing one record per CDR3 protein. The table records approximately 95,000 distinct CDR3 sequences, about an eighth of them present only once. Time point in this sample: patch test 2, 6 weeks after DPC sensitization. The treatment denotes: therapeutic diphenylcyclopropenone sensitization with weekly scalp DPC. The material was whole blood, obtained in connection with sensitization to the hapten diphenylcyclopropenone (DPC). The receptor set was obtained from a woman aged 40-49 years with alopecia areata. Some clones in this sample may be carry-over from other donors' samples.

The sample holds many counts of this clonotype. This chain uses TRBV30 with TRBJ2-1, with D maybe TRBD2 (5 bases). Between the trimmed V and J ends, which lost 7 bases and 6 bases, there was a span of 13 bases. The CDR3 runs 12 residues. Germline-derived CDR1 and CDR2 are GTSNPN and SVGIG (reference sequence). CDR3 region: CAFKRSINEQFF. DNA of the CDR3: TGTGCCTTTAAGCGGTCCATCAATGAGCAGTTCTTC.

V is TRBV12-3 or TRBV12-4 and J is TRBJ2-3, with 11 bases fitting TRBD2. V was clipped by 6 bases and J by 2 bases; unmatched bases: 7. The CDR3 length is 16 residues. CDR3 in DNA: TGTGCCAGCAGCCGAGGGACTAGCGGAGCCACAGATACGCAGTATTTT. Residues: CASSRGTSGATDTQYF.

The V call is TRBV5-5, the J call TRBJ2-2; TRBD1 or TRBD2 may be the D gene (6 bases each). The V end lost 4 bases, the J end lost 1 base, and 11 bases lay between the germline ends. The CDR3 sequence is 15 residues long. CDR1 and CDR2 from the germline V gene are SGHKS and YYEKEE (reference sequence). CDR3 nucleotides: TGTGCCAGCAGCATGGGGGGACAGAACACCGGGGAGCTGTTTTTT. This encodes CASSMGGQNTGELFF.

This clonotype has a count of ten or more. The chain couples TRBV24-1 to TRBJ2-3, with a tentative D call TRBD2 (6 bases). Germline V gene data show CDR1 as KGHDR and CDR2 as SFDVKD. V was cut by 2 bases and J by 2 bases, with 13 bases left in between. The CDR3 loop spans 16 amino acids. This CDR3 reads CATSDSPGLNTDTQYF. The DNA for the CDR3 is TGTGCCACCAGTGATTCGCCAGGACTAAACACAGATACGCAGTATTTT.

This clonotype has a handful of counts. The chain joins TRBV12-2 to TRBJ2-7; no DNA check was done on the table's D call, TRBD2. TRBV12-2 is assigned pseudogene status. This CDR3 contains 19 residues. The CDR3 loop reads CASRLASGRWQVIDYEQYF. The CDR3 DNA sequence: TGTGCAAGTCGCTTAGCGAGCGGGCGGTGGCAGGTGATAGACTACGAGCAGTACTTC.

This clonotype has only a few counts. The rearrangement uses TRBV24-1 and TRBJ2-7, with 7 bases that match TRBD1. The CDR3 contains 14 residues. The V segment lost 10 bases and the J segment 0 bases; nucleotides outside the gene matches: 8. From germline, CDR1 is KGHDR and CDR2 SFDVKD. CDR3 in DNA: TGTGCCACATCTCGGACAGGAAGCTCCTACGAGCAGTACTTC. Protein: CATSRTGSSYEQYF.

V gene TRBV11-2 combines with J gene TRBJ2-7, with TRBD1 identical over 7 bases. CDR1 is SGHAT, CDR2 FQNNGV, per germline. The ends lost 5 bases at V and 3 bases at J; junction bases unmatched: 10. This CDR3 spans 15 amino acids. For the CDR3, the DNA is TGTGCCAGCAGCGACCGACAGGGAAACTTCTACGAGCAGTACTTC. Translating it yields CASSDRQGNFYEQYF.

This clonotype was observed many times. The chain combines TRBV20-1 with TRBJ1-4, with unresolved D. This CDR3 comprises 16 residues. V was trimmed by 0 bases and J by 4 bases, leaving 15 bases between them. Germline V lookup: CDR1 DFQATT, CDR2 SNEGSKA (reference sequence). DNA of the CDR3: TGCAGTGCTAGAGACCCTGGACCGAGCAATAATGAAAAACTGTTTTTT. Protein: CSARDPGPSNNEKLFF.

In its sample, this clonotype was seen many times. The V and J genes are TRBV6-5 and TRBJ2-2; no reliable D call. Germline V gene lookup returns CDR1 MNHEY and CDR2 SVGAGI. The CDR3 consists of 13 residues. V lost 5 bases and J 9 bases, leaving 13 bases between the germline ends. In nucleotides, the CDR3 is TGTGCCAGCAGTGTCGACCCAGGCCGGGAGCTGTTTTTT. Amino acids: CASSVDPGRELFF.

V usage is TRBV7-2 and J usage is TRBJ2-7, with 10 bases identical to TRBD2. Looked up from germline, CDR1 is SGHTA and CDR2 is FQGNSA. J lost 2 bases, V lost 4 bases, and 5 bases had no gene match. The CDR3 contains 15 residues. CDR3 loop: CASSSSSGSPYEQYF. In nucleotides, the CDR3 is TGTGCCAGCAGCTCGTCTAGCGGGAGTCCCTACGAGCAGTACTTC.

This clonotype was picked up many times. The chain links TRBV6-5 to TRBJ2-7; 7 nucleotides agree with TRBD2. The CDR3 totals 16 residues. V was pared by 0 bases and J by 4 bases, with 9 bases of the junction left unmatched. CDR1 is MNHEY and CDR2 is SVGAGI in the germline V gene. This CDR3 reads CASSYSGSGRVYEQYF. CDR3 DNA sequence: TGTGCCAGCAGTTACTCTGGGTCAGGGAGGGTTTACGAGCAGTACTTC.

This sequence joins TRBV6-2 or TRBV6-3 and TRBJ1-1; possible D gene TRBD1, 6 bases. This CDR3 comprises 17 residues. Trimming removed 4 bases from V and 0 bases from J, with 18 bases in between. Germline V gives CDR1 MNHEY, CDR2 SVGEGT. CDR3 amino acids: CASSSGGATQVNTEAFF. The CDR3 nucleotides are TGTGCCAGCAGTTCTGGGGGCGCAACACAGGTGAACACTGAAGCTTTCTTT.

The CDR3 region has the DNA TGTGCCAGCAGCTTATTTTCAGAGACCCAGTACTTC. Amino acid sequence: CASSLFSETQYF. The chain links TRBV7-9 to TRBJ2-5; no clear D gene. This CDR3 has 12 residues. With 2 bases removed from V and 4 bases from J, the gap between germline ends came to 5 bases. Germline CDR1 and CDR2: SEHNR and FQNEAQ (reference sequence).

This clonotype was seen at least ten times. This rearrangement joins TRBV29-1 to TRBJ1-5; no firm D call. Germline V gene data show CDR1 as SQVTM and CDR2 as ANQGSEA. The CDR3 loop spans 14 amino acids. Trimming pared 5 bases from V and 3 bases from J, leaving 14 bases between. The CDR3 DNA reads TGCAGCGTTCCATCTTCTGGCACCAATCAGCCCCAGCATTTT. This translates into CSVPSSGTNQPQHF.

This clonotype was recorded at least ten times. The J gene is TRBJ2-5, the V gene TRBV30; the D is unclear. Trimming shortened V by 3 bases and J by 7 bases, and 18 bases separated the two germline ends. The length of the CDR3 is 14 residues. Germline V lookup: CDR1 GTSNPN, CDR2 SVGIG (reference sequence). The CDR3 bases are TGTGCCTGGAGGGAACCAGGTCGGTCGGGGACCCAGTACTTC. This translates into CAWREPGRSGTQYF.

This chain joins TRBV7-2 and TRBJ2-7, with 11 bases lining up with TRBD2. The CDR3 totals 14 residues. V trimming: 4 bases; J trimming: 6 bases; junction bases outside the gene matches: 5. The germline V gene has CDR1 SGHTA and CDR2 FQGNSA. The CDR3 is CASSYTGTSGEQYF. The CDR3 DNA is TGTGCCAGCAGCTATACCGGGACTAGCGGCGAGCAGTACTTC.

This clonotype was counted ten times or more. The chain links TRBV2 to TRBJ2-2; D remains unclear. Germline V CDR1 and CDR2: SNHLY, FYNNEI. Trimming cost V 7 bases and J 0 bases, with 9 bases left between them. This CDR3 is 14 amino acids long. Here the CDR3 reads CASKVGPNTGELFF. The CDR3, as DNA: TGTGCCAGCAAGGTGGGCCCGAACACCGGGGAGCTGTTTTTT.

The chain carries TRBV18 and TRBJ1-3; D not resolved. V lost 4 bases to trimming and J lost 0 bases, with 13 bases between them. Germline values: CDR1 KGHSH, CDR2 LQKENI. This CDR3 region has 16 residues. CDR3: CASSLGQADSGNTIYF. As DNA, the CDR3 is TGTGCCAGCTCACTCGGGCAGGCTGACTCTGGAAACACCATATATTTT. Together with reference TRBV18 and TRBJ1-3, the CDR3 gives the full variable domain: NAGVMQNPRHLVRRRGQEARLRCSPMKGHSHVYWYRQLPEEGLKFMVYLQKENIIDESGMPKERFSAEFPKEGPSILRIQQVVRGDSAAYFCASSLGQADSGNTIYFGEGSWLTVV.

This clonotype was observed many times. The chain uses TRBV6-2 or TRBV6-3 and TRBJ2-1; 10 bases fit TRBD2. The CDR3 is made up of 14 amino acids. CDR1 and CDR2 from the germline V gene are MNHEY and SVGEGT. V gave up 6 bases and J gave up 4 bases; unmatched junction bases: 3. The CDR3: CASSRGLAYNEQFF. DNA of the CDR3: TGTGCCAGCAGCCGGGGACTAGCGTACAATGAGCAGTTCTTC.

This clonotype appeared many times. The CDR3 sequence: CSAPGHIEAFF. CDR3 nucleotide sequence: TGCAGTGCTCCCGGACATATCGAAGCTTTCTTT. J is TRBJ1-1 and V is TRBV20-1; the D gene is possibly TRBD1 (5 bases). V was shortened by 5 bases and J by 8 bases, with 12 bases between the two germline ends. The CDR3 loop spans 11 amino acids. Germline V gives CDR1 DFQATT, CDR2 SNEGSKA (reference sequence).

The rearrangement links TRBV6-2 or TRBV6-3 to TRBJ2-7, with D perhaps TRBD1 (5 bases). V was clipped by 7 bases and J by 2 bases, with 12 bases between them. Germline V gene sequence: CDR1 MNHEY, CDR2 SVGEGT. This CDR3 is 13 amino acids long. In DNA, the CDR3 is TGTGCCAGCAATATTGACAGCGCCTACGAGCAGTACTTC. This sequence encodes CASNIDSAYEQYF.

This clonotype was seen only a few times. The chain uses TRBV11-2 and TRBJ2-4; the D gene is possibly TRBD2 (5 bases). Trimming left V 5 bases short and J 2 bases short, with 13 bases between. CDR1 and CDR2 from the germline V gene are SGHAT and FQNNGV. This CDR3 is built from 15 residues. CDR3 sequence: CASSPPLVTKNIQYF. The CDR3 nucleotides read TGTGCCAGCAGCCCCCCACTAGTGACCAAAAACATTCAGTACTTC.

This clonotype was seen more than once but under ten times. The chain uses TRBV25-1 and TRBJ2-7, with D maybe TRBD2 (6 bases). CDR3 length: 15 residues. The germline V gene has CDR1 MGHDK and CDR2 SYGVNS. The ends were cut back, 5 bases at V and 7 bases at J, with 21 bases in the middle. The CDR3 loop reads CASSLRESNPGEQYF. As DNA, the CDR3 is TGTGCCAGCAGTCTCCGGGAGTCAAACCCGGGGGAGCAGTACTTC.

The CDR3 DNA follows: TGTGCCAGCCGCTTGGAGAACACTGAAGCTTTCTTT. Its protein product is CASRLENTEAFF. V is TRBV2 and J is TRBJ1-1; D is uncertain. CDR1 is SNHLY and CDR2 is FYNNEI in the germline V gene. Trimming cost V 8 bases and J 1 base, with 8 bases left between them. The CDR3 is 12 amino acids. The complete variable domain, with remaining parts taken from reference TRBV2 and TRBJ1-1, reads EPEVTQTPSHQVTQMGQEVILRCVPISNHLYFYWYRQILGQKVEFLVSFYNNEISEKSEIFDDQFSVERPDGSNFTLKIRSTKLEDSAMYFCASRLENTEAFFGQGTRLTVV.

This clonotype has only a few counts. The V and J genes are TRBV7-2 and TRBJ2-7, with TRBD1 identical over 8 bases. The germline V gene has CDR1 SGHTA and CDR2 FQGNSA. This CDR3 has 14 residues. J was trimmed by 2 bases and V by 5 bases; bases with no gene match: 5. The CDR3 DNA reads TGTGCCAGCAGCCCCTGGACAGGGCCCTACGAGCAGTACTTC. Translation gives CASSPWTGPYEQYF.

This clonotype was seen once. The J gene is TRBJ2-2, the V gene TRBV20-1; 13 bases are shared with TRBD2. Trimming removed 5 bases from V and 6 bases from J; junction bases left unmatched: 15. Germline V CDR1 and CDR2: DFQATT, SNEGSKA (reference sequence). The CDR3 length is 18 residues. The DNA of the CDR3 is TGCAGTGCTCGGTATCGGACTAGCGGGGGCAGCCAGTCCGGGGAGCTGTTTTTT. It codes for CSARYRTSGGSQSGELFF.

A note on this clonotype: This is likely a read error, given that the CDR3 carries no conserved phenylalanine or tryptophan at its end. The chain uses TRBV6-1 and TRBJ1-2; no definite D call. The CDR3 is 13 residues long. The germline V and J ends were trimmed by 8 bases and 1 base, with 11 bases remaining between them. Germline loops: CDR1 MNHNS, CDR2 SASEGT. CDR3 in DNA: TGTGCCAGCCGGTGGACGGGTAACTATGGCTACACCATC. Encoded protein: CASRWTGNYGYTI.

This clonotype was recorded a few times. The chain has TRBV5-6 and TRBJ1-4; TRBD1 matches 8 bases. The V segment lost 4 bases and the J segment 7 bases; nucleotides outside the gene matches: 9. Looked up from germline, CDR1 is SGHDT and CDR2 is YYEEEE. The CDR3 is made up of 15 amino acids. In DNA, the CDR3 is TGTGCCAGCAGCGCTACCGGGACAGGTAGTGAAAAACTGTTTTTT. Translated, it gives CASSATGTGSEKLFF.

This clonotype was seen a handful of times. The V gene is TRBV11-3, the J gene TRBJ2-3; 9 bases map to TRBD1. Germline V lookup: CDR1 SGHNT, CDR2 YENEEA. Trimming cost V 5 bases and J 5 bases; bases outside gene matches: 8. This CDR3 region has 15 residues. The CDR3 nucleotides are TGTGCCAGCAGCGCCCAAGGGGGACAGGGAGATACGCAGTATTTT. It encodes CASSAQGGQGDTQYF.